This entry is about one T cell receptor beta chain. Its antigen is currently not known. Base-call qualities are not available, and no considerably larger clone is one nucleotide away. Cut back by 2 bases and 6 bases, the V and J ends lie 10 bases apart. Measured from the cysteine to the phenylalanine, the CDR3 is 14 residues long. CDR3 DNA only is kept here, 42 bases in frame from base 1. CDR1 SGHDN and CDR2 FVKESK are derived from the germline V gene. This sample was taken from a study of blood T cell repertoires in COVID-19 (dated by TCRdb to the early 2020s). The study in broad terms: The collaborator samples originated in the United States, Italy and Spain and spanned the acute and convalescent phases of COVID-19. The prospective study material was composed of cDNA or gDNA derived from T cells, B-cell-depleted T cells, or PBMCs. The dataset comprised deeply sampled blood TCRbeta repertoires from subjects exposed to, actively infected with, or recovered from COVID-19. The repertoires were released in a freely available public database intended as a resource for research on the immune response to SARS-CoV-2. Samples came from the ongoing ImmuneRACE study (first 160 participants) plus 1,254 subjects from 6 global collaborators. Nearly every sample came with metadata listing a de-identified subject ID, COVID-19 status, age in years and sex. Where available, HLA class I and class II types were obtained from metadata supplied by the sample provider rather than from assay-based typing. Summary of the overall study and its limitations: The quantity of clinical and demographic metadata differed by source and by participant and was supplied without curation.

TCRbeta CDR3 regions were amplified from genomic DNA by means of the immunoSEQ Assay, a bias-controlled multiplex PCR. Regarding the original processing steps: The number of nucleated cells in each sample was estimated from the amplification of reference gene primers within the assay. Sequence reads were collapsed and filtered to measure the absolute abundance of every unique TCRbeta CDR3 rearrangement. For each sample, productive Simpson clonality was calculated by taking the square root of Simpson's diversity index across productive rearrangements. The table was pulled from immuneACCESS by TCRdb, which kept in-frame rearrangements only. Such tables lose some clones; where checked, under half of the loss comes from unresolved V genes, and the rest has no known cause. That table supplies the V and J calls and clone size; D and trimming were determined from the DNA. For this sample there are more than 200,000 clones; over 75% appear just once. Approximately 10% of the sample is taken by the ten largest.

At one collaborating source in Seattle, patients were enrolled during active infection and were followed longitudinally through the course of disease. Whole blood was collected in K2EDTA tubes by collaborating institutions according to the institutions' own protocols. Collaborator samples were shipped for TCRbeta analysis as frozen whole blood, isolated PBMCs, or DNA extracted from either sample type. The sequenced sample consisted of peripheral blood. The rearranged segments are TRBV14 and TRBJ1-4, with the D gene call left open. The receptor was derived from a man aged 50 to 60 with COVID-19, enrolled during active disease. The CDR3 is CASSQRRPDEKLFF. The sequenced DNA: TGTGCCAGCAGCCAACGCAGGCCTGATGAAAAACTGTTTTTT.